This TCR beta chain was sequenced for a study of blood T cells in healthy people across ages. General study findings and limits: Versus aged donors, long-lived donors had higher diversity and more naive CD4+ cells. Researchers said unsorted PBMCs prevented a conclusive naive versus antigen-experienced comparison. Across samples, TCR beta diversity tracked strongly with naive T cell percentage.

Per sample, no less than 5 micrograms of total RNA were extracted. This clonotype was counted at least ten times. Its antigen is undetermined. It was with a sample-barcoded 5' primer and a J-beta primer mix that a second PCR of about 6 to 11 cycles was run. TCRdb analysed the 5' RACE reads with MiXCR anew, one entry per CDR3 protein. The table records some 710,000 distinct CDR3 sequences, around 50% of them present only once. Trimming at V came to 1 base and at J to 4 bases, leaving 2 bases not matched to a gene. The CDR3 totals 14 residues. In germline, CDR1 is SQVTM, CDR2 ANQGSEA. This sequence was found in an older man in good health. This chain joins TRBV29-1 and TRBJ2-1, with 9 bases lining up with TRBD2. Sequenced sample: blood. The CDR3 region is CSVEVTSGYNEQFF. For the CDR3, the DNA is TGCAGCGTTGAAGTGACTAGCGGTTACAATGAGCAGTTCTTC.